This T cell receptor beta chain originates from a study of identifying expanded T cells in peripheral blood. As for this clone: No antigen is known for it.

Profiling relied on immunoSEQ multiplex PCR, and the TCRdb table lists in-frame clones only, not all of them. In the table there are about 58,000 clones, approximately 90% of which are singletons. Collection occurred without any documented infections or immune events in donors. Study-wide findings and caveats: Technical replicates showed approximately 1.2 changed clones; two weeks about 16.4; four weeks 19.

Material for sequencing was blood. The sequence derives from a person aged 18 to 75 in good health.

The CDR3 nucleotides read TGTGCCAGCAGTGAATTTGCGAGCTCTGGGGCCAACGTCCTGACTTTC. It is translated as CASSEFASSGANVLTF. This sequence joins TRBV25-1 and TRBJ2-6, with D unclear. Germline-derived CDR1 and CDR2 are MGHDK and SYGVNS. Trimming pared 1 base from V and 0 bases from J, leaving 7 bases between. CDR3 length: 16 amino acids.